The 17 T cell receptor beta chains presented below share a single source sample, sequenced in a study of blood T cell repertoires in COVID-19. Sequenced by immunoSEQ multiplex PCR; TCRdb stores in-frame clones only, minus some. The sample has approximately 380,000 clones; 90% to 95% are singletons. The sample was PBMCs or T cells enriched from blood (not recorded which). The receptors were sampled from a middle-aged woman who had been exposed to COVID-19.

The CDR3 DNA reads as TGTGCCAGCAGCTCAGACGGGACTAGCAAATCCTCCTACAATGAGCAGTTCTTC. It translates to CASSSDGTSKSSYNEQFF. The chain has TRBV7-9 and TRBJ2-1; 9 bases agree with TRBD2. Germline lookup yields CDR1 SEHNR and CDR2 FQNEAQ (reference sequence). The CDR3 totals 18 residues. The J segment lost 0 bases and the V segment lost 4 bases, leaving 10 bases of the junction unmatched.

The V call is TRBV4-1, the J call TRBJ1-1; D is perhaps TRBD1 (5 bases). Per germline, CDR1 MGHRA and CDR2 YSYEKL. The CDR3 length is 14 residues. Trimming cost V 1 base and J 3 bases, with 9 bases left between them. The CDR3 region has the DNA TGCGCCAGCAGCCAAGTTACGGGGGACACTGAAGCTTTCTTT. Protein product: CASSQVTGDTEAFF.

The chain combines TRBV6-2 or TRBV6-3 with TRBJ1-5; TRBD1 might be the D (6 bases). This CDR3 region has 14 residues. V shed 5 bases and J shed 7 bases, with 15 bases lying between them. Germline V gives CDR1 MNHEY, CDR2 SVGEGT. The CDR3 protein is CASSPPGALQPQHF. The CDR3 nucleotides are TGTGCCAGCAGTCCGCCAGGGGCTCTGCAGCCCCAGCATTTT.

The rearrangement uses TRBV27 and TRBJ2-7; the match to TRBD1 covers 11 bases. The CDR3 has 18 amino acids. With V trimmed by 2 bases and J by 3 bases, 12 bases remained unmatched. Germline-derived CDR1 and CDR2 are MNHEY and SMNVEV (reference sequence). CDR3 residues: CASSLRPGTGGVNYEQYF. CDR3 nucleotides: TGTGCCAGCAGTTTACGTCCCGGGACAGGGGGAGTTAACTACGAGCAGTACTTC.

J is TRBJ2-5 and V is TRBV10-1; 8 nucleotides agree with TRBD1. The length of the CDR3 is 15 residues. V shed 2 bases and J 3 bases; nucleotides not matched to a gene: 5. The germline V gene has CDR1 WNHNN and CDR2 SYGVQD (reference sequence). The CDR3 nucleotides are TGCGCCAGCAGTGAGGGACAGGGAGGAAAAGAGACCCAGTACTTC. It encodes CASSEGQGGKETQYF.

The V gene is TRBV19, the J gene TRBJ1-5; TRBD1 matches at 7 bases. Trimming cost V 2 bases and J 2 bases; bases outside gene matches: 3. CDR1 is LNHDA, CDR2 SQIVND, per germline (reference sequence). The CDR3 covers 15 residues. The CDR3 nucleotides are TGTGCCAGTAGTATATTGGGGACAGGCAATCAGCCCCAGCATTTT. It codes for CASSILGTGNQPQHF. The entire variable domain, with the rest obtained from reference TRBV19 and TRBJ1-5, is as follows: DGGITQSPKYLFRKEGQNVTLSCEQNLNHDAMYWYRQDPGQGLRLIYYSQIVNDFQKGDIAEGYSVSREKKESFPLTVTSAQKNPTAFYLCASSILGTGNQPQHFGDGTRLSIL.

This sequence joins TRBV5-4 and TRBJ1-1; D possibly corresponds to TRBD1 (6 bases). The ends were cut back, 1 base at V and 8 bases at J, with 12 bases in the middle. Germline CDR1 is SGHNT and CDR2 is YYREEE (reference sequence). The CDR3 has 13 amino acids. As DNA, the CDR3 is TGTGCCAGCAGCTTGTCAGCGGGGGCGGAAGCTTTCTTT. Protein sequence: CASSLSAGAEAFF.

V and J are TRBV7-3 and TRBJ2-5; D is perhaps TRBD1 (6 bases). Trimming stripped 5 bases from V and 1 base from J, with 11 bases between. There are 14 residues in the CDR3. Germline V gives CDR1 SGHTA, CDR2 FQGTGA. The CDR3 DNA reads TGTGCCAGCAGCCCCGGGACACTCCAAGAGACCCAGTACTTC. It encodes CASSPGTLQETQYF.

Regarding this clone: The junction departs from germline at one end; a sequencing error may be responsible. The V and J genes are TRBV7-7 and TRBJ2-5; 7 nucleotides agree with TRBD1. This CDR3 has 15 amino acids. Germline V gene sequence: CDR1 SSHAT, CDR2 FNYEAQ (reference sequence). CDR3 bases: TGTGCTAGCAGCTTATACCTGGACAGGCAAGAGACCCAGTACTTC. Translation gives CASSLYLDRQETQYF.

The chain couples TRBV7-3 to TRBJ2-7; no firm D call. The germline V and J ends were trimmed by 4 bases and 6 bases, with 13 bases remaining between them. Per the germline V gene, CDR1 is SGHTA and CDR2 is FQGTGA. The CDR3 covers 13 residues. This CDR3 is CASSSTRGSEQYF. The CDR3 DNA sequence: TGTGCCAGCAGCTCAACCAGAGGAAGCGAGCAGTACTTC.

V gene TRBV27 combines with J gene TRBJ1-2, with 9 bases aligning to TRBD1. The CDR3 length is 14 residues. Germline V gene data show CDR1 as MNHEY and CDR2 as SMNVEV (reference sequence). V shed 7 bases and J 1 base; nucleotides not matched to a gene: 4. The CDR3 reads CASKPGQGNYGYTF. The CDR3 DNA is TGTGCCAGCAAACCGGGACAGGGTAACTATGGCTACACCTTC.

The chain recombines TRBV6-5 with TRBJ2-7, with a possible D match to TRBD1 (8 bases). This CDR3 is 14 amino acids long. The V gene lost 5 bases and the J gene lost 6 bases, with 17 bases spanning the gap. The germline gives CDR1 MNHEY, CDR2 SVGAGI. CDR3 nucleotides: TGTGCCAGCAGTCGCGGACAGGGAGGGACCGAGCAGTACTTC. It translates to CASSRGQGGTEQYF.

In regard to this clone: A much larger clone sits a single nucleotide away, making a read error possible. Written as DNA, the CDR3 is TGTGCCAGCAGTTTTGACAGGAACTATGGCTACACCTTC. Encoded protein: CASSFDRNYGYTF. The chain carries TRBV2 and TRBJ1-2; D may be TRBD1 (6 bases). Germline assignment: CDR1 SNHLY and CDR2 FYNNEI. There are 13 residues in the CDR3. V dropped 5 bases and J dropped 2 bases, with 9 bases sitting between them.

The rearrangement links TRBV18 to TRBJ1-2; 8 nucleotides agree with TRBD1. This CDR3 has 13 amino acids. The germline V gene encodes CDR1 KGHSH and CDR2 LQKENI. Trimming took 3 bases from V and 6 from J; bases not matched to a gene: 3. CDR3 loop: CASSPQGADGYTF. Here the CDR3 DNA reads TGTGCCAGCTCACCGCAGGGGGCTGATGGCTACACCTTC.

This chain joins TRBV5-1 and TRBJ2-4; 7 nucleotides agree with TRBD2. This CDR3 spans 19 amino acids. The germline V gene has CDR1 SGHRS and CDR2 YFSETQ. V gave up 5 bases and J gave up 0 bases; unmatched junction bases: 17. The CDR3 sequence is CASSHNPRGNTGAKNIQYF. CDR3 coding DNA: TGCGCCAGCAGTCATAATCCGCGGGGGAACACAGGAGCCAAAAACATTCAGTACTTC.

This clone was counted once. This chain joins TRBV6-5 and TRBJ2-1; possible D gene TRBD2, 5 bases. The CDR3 is made up of 12 amino acids. CDR1 MNHEY and CDR2 SVGAGI come from the germline V gene. V gave up 6 bases and J gave up 7 bases, with 10 bases separating them. The CDR3 sequence is CASSRSGNEQFF. The DNA of the CDR3 is TGTGCCAGCAGCCGCTCGGGGAATGAGCAGTTCTTC.

V gene TRBV2 combines with J gene TRBJ2-5; D might be TRBD1 (5 bases). The germline gives CDR1 SNHLY, CDR2 FYNNEI. Trimming shortened V by 4 bases and J by 5 bases, and 14 bases separated the two germline ends. This CDR3 has 14 amino acids. Here the CDR3 reads CASSVGVGAETQYF. DNA of the CDR3: TGTGCCAGCAGTGTAGGGGTTGGGGCGGAGACCCAGTACTTC.